This T cell receptor (beta chain) came from a study of blood T cell repertoires in COVID-19. Background on the study: The origin of the acute and convalescent COVID-19 samples was the United States, Italy and Spain.

In the original analysis: Reference gene primer amplification in the assay estimated nucleated cell counts. TCRdb's table, derived via immunoSEQ multiplex PCR, lists solely in-frame clones and lacks some. The V and J calls and clone size are taken from that table; D and trimming were inferred from the DNA. This table holds 150,000 to 200,000 clones, roughly 80% found once. This clone was counted once. This CDR3 is built from 20 residues. Germline values: CDR1 SGHVS, CDR2 FNYEAQ. With V trimmed by 1 base and J by 3 bases, 12 bases remained unmatched. The V call is TRBV7-6, the J call TRBJ2-3, with 14 bases lining up with TRBD2. The TCR comes from a woman in her 30s with acute or convalescent COVID-19. Sequencing was carried out using peripheral blood. CDR3 sequence reads: CASSLEGRSWTSGGTDTQYF. As DNA, the CDR3 is TGTGCCAGCAGCTTAGAGGGACGGTCCTGGACTAGCGGGGGGACAGATACGCAGTATTTT.